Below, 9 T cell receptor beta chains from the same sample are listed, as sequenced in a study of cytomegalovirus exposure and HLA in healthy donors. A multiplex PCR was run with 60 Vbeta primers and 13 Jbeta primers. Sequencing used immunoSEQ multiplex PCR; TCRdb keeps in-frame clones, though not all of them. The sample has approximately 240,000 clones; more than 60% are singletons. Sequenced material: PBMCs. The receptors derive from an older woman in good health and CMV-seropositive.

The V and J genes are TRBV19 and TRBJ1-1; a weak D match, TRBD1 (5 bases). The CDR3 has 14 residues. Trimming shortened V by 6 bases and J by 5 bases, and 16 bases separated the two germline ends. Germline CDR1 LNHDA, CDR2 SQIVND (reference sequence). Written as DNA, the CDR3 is TGTGCCAGTAGGGGGGAGGGAAGAGGAACTGAAGCTTTCTTT. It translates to CASRGEGRGTEAFF.

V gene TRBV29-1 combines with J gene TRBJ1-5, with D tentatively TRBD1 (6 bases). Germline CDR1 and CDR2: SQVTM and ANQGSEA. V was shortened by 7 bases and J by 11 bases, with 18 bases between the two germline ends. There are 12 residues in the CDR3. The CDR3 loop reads CSAVVKRGSQHF. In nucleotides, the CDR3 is TGCAGCGCCGTGGTGAAGAGGGGGTCCCAGCATTTT.

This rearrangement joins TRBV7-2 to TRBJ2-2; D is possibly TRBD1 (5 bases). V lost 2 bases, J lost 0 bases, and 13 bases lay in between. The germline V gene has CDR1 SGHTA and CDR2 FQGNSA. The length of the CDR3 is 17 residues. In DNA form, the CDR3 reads TGTGCCAGCAGCTTACGTCAAGGGGCTACGAACACCGGGGAGCTGTTTTTT. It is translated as CASSLRQGATNTGELFF. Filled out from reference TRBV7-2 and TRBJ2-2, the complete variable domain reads GAGVSQSPSNKVTEKGKDVELRCDPISGHTALYWYRQSLGQGLEFLIYFQGNSAPDKSGLPSDRFSAERTGGSVSTLTIQRTQQEDSAVYLCASSLRQGATNTGELFFGEGSRLTVL.

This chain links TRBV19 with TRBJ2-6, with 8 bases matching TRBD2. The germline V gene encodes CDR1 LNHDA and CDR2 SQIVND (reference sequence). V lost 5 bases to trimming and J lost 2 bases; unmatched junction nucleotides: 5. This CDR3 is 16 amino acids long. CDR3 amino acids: CASSLNGGAGANVLTF. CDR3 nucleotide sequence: TGTGCCAGTAGTTTAAACGGGGGGGCTGGGGCCAACGTCCTGACTTTC.

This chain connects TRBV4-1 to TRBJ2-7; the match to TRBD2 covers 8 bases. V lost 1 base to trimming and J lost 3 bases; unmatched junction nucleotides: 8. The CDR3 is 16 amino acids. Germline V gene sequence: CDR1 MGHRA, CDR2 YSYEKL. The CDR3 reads CASSQGAFSGVYEQYF. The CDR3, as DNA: TGCGCCAGCAGCCAAGGCGCGTTTAGCGGGGTCTACGAGCAGTACTTC.

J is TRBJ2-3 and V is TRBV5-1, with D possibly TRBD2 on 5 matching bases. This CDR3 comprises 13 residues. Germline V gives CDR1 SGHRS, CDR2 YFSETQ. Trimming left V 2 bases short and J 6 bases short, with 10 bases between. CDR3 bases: TGCGCCAGCAGCTTCGAGGGCCCGGATACGCAGTATTTT. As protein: CASSFEGPDTQYF.

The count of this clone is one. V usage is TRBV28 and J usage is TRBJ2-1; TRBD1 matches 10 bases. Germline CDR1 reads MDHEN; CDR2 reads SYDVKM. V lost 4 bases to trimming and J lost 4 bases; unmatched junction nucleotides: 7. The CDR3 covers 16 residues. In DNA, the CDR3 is TGTGCCAGCAGTTCCACGGGACAGGGGTGGTACAATGAGCAGTTCTTC. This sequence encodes CASSSTGQGWYNEQFF.

CDR3 nucleotide sequence: TGTGCCAGCTCACCACCCGGGGGCTCTGGAAACACCATATATTTT. Its protein is CASSPPGGSGNTIYF. The chain carries TRBV18 and TRBJ1-3, with D perhaps TRBD1 (5 bases). The V gene lost 0 bases and the J gene lost 0 bases, with 6 bases spanning the gap. CDR3 length equals 15 residues. Per germline, CDR1 KGHSH and CDR2 LQKENI.

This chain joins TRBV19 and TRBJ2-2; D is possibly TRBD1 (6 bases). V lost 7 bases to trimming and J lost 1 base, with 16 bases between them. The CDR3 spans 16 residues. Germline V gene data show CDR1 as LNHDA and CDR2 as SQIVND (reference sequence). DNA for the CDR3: TGTGCCAGTACCCCCGTTGGCAGGGGGAACACCGGGGAGCTGTTTTTT. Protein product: CASTPVGRGNTGELFF.